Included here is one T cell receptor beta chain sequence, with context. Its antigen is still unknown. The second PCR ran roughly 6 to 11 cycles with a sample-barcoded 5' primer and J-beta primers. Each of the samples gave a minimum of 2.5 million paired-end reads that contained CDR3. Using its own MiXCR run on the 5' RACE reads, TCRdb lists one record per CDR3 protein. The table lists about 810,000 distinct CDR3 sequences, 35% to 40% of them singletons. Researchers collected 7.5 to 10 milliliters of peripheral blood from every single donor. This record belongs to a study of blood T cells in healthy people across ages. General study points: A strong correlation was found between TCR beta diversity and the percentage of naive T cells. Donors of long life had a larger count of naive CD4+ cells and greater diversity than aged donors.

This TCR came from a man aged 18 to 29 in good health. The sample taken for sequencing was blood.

This chain's CDR3 is CASSLGSGNSPLHF. CDR3 DNA sequence: TGTGCCAGCAGCCTAGGGTCGGGCAATTCACCCCTCCACTTT. The chain links TRBV7-2 to TRBJ1-6; D not certain. The CDR3 is made up of 14 amino acids. Trimming shortened V by 5 bases and J by 7 bases, and 12 bases separated the two germline ends. The germline gives CDR1 SGHTA, CDR2 FQGNSA.